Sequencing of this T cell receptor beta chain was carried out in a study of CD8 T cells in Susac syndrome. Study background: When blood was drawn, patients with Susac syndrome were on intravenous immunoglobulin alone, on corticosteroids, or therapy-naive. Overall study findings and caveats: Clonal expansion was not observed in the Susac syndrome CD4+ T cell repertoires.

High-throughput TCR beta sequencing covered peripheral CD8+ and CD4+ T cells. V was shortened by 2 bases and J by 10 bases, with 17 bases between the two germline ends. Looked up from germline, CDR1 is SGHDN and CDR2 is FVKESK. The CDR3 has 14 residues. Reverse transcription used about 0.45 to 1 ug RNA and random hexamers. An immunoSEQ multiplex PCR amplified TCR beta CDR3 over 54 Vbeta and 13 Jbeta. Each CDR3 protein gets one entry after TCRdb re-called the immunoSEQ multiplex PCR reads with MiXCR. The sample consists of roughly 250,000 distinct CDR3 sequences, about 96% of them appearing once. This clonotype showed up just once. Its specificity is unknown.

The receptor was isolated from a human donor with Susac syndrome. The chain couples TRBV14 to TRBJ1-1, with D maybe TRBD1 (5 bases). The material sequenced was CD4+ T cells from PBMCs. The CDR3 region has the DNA TGTGCCAGCAGCCAAAAGAACGGGGACCGTGCAGCTTTCTTT. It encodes CASSQKNGDRAAFF.